This is a list of T cell receptor beta chains from one sample in a study of T cell clones after liver transplantation. Repertoires were generated with immunoSEQ multiplex PCR, while TCRdb's copy carries only in-frame clones and drops some. Altogether roughly 55,000 clones are present, roughly 70% being singletons, with the ten largest covering about 10%. Material: CD4+ T cells from blood, obtained about 56 months after liver transplant. The origin of the receptors is a human patient who received a liver transplant. The graft donor may have given rise to some T cells. The CDR3 runs from the conserved cysteine through the conserved F or W. A D gene is named only where the DNA matches it firmly. Only some rows state a clone size, as once, few, many or a class for expanded clones.

d_call: TRBD2; clone_size: NA; j_call: TRBJ2-7; v_call: TRBV7-3; cdr3_aa: CASSPSGGAGEQYF; cdr3_nt: TGTGCCAGCAGCCCCTCGGGAGGGGCAGGCGAGCAGTACTTC
d_call: TRBD1; clone_size: NA; j_call: TRBJ1-5; v_call: TRBV19; cdr3_aa: CASSRGDRGGGQPQHF; cdr3_nt: TGTGCCAGTAGTAGAGGAGACAGGGGCGGGGGCCAGCCCCAGCATTTT
d_call: NA; clone_size: NA; j_call: TRBJ1-4; v_call: TRBV28; cdr3_aa: CASRRGTTTNEKLFF; cdr3_nt: TGTGCCAGCAGACGAGGGACGACAACTAATGAAAAACTGTTTTTT
d_call: NA; clone_size: NA; j_call: TRBJ1-6; v_call: TRBV28; cdr3_aa: CASTPGAAYNSPLHF; cdr3_nt: TGTGCCAGCACGCCCGGGGCGGCGTATAATTCACCCCTCCACTTT
d_call: NA; clone_size: NA; j_call: TRBJ1-5; v_call: TRBV2; cdr3_aa: CASSGMGNQPQHF; cdr3_nt: TGTGCCAGCAGTGGTATGGGCAATCAGCCCCAGCATTTT
d_call: NA; clone_size: NA; j_call: TRBJ2-1; v_call: TRBV6-1; cdr3_aa: CASSPTDNLYNEQFF; cdr3_nt: TGTGCCAGCAGCCCGACAGATAACCTCTACAATGAGCAGTTCTTC
d_call: TRBD2; clone_size: once; j_call: TRBJ2-4; v_call: TRBV4-1; cdr3_aa: CASSQEGGTSGASKNIQYF; cdr3_nt: TGCGCCAGCAGCCAAGAAGGTGGGACTAGCGGGGCCAGCAAAAACATTCAGTACTTC
d_call: NA; clone_size: NA; j_call: TRBJ1-1; v_call: TRBV18; cdr3_aa: CASSPASNTEAFF; cdr3_nt: TGTGCCAGCTCACCAGCCTCGAACACTGAAGCTTTCTTT
d_call: NA; clone_size: few; j_call: TRBJ1-2; v_call: TRBV27; cdr3_aa: CASSLQGTRSGYTF; cdr3_nt: TGTGCCAGCAGTTTACAGGGAACGAGGAGTGGCTACACCTTC
d_call: TRBD2; clone_size: NA; j_call: TRBJ2-2; v_call: TRBV4-1; cdr3_aa: CASSPAGERGTGELFF; cdr3_nt: TGCGCCAGCAGCCCTGCCGGGGAGCGGGGAACCGGGGAGCTGTTTTTT
d_call: TRBD2; clone_size: few; j_call: TRBJ2-5; v_call: TRBV7-8; cdr3_aa: CASSLDRGDETQYF; cdr3_nt: TGTGCCAGCAGCTTAGATCGGGGGGATGAGACCCAGTACTTC
d_call: NA; clone_size: NA; j_call: TRBJ1-2; v_call: TRBV30; cdr3_aa: CAWTRLGAGYGYTF; cdr3_nt: TGTGCCTGGACCAGGCTGGGGGCTGGCTATGGCTACACCTTC
d_call: NA; clone_size: NA; j_call: TRBJ2-7; v_call: TRBV7-9; cdr3_aa: CASSPPDTPTNYEQYF; cdr3_nt: TGTGCCAGCAGCCCCCCTGATACCCCGACCAACTACGAGCAGTACTTC
d_call: NA; clone_size: NA; j_call: TRBJ2-3; v_call: TRBV2; cdr3_aa: CASSIVVRVGTDTQYF; cdr3_nt: TGTGCCAGCAGTATAGTGGTTCGAGTCGGCACAGATACGCAGTATTTT
d_call: TRBD2; clone_size: NA; j_call: TRBJ2-5; v_call: TRBV30; cdr3_aa: CAWSPLRATSGGETQYF; cdr3_nt: TGTGCCTGGAGTCCACTACGGGCGACTAGCGGGGGAGAGACCCAGTACTTC
d_call: NA; clone_size: NA; j_call: TRBJ2-7; v_call: TRBV6-6; cdr3_aa: CASSYSGTSAYEQYF; cdr3_nt: TGTGCCAGCAGTTACTCCGGGACGAGCGCCTACGAGCAGTACTTC
d_call: TRBD2; clone_size: NA; j_call: TRBJ2-7; v_call: TRBV19; cdr3_aa: CASSLAGGVSYEQYF; cdr3_nt: TGTGCCAGTAGTCTAGCGGGGGGAGTCTCCTACGAGCAGTACTTC
d_call: NA; clone_size: NA; j_call: TRBJ2-7; v_call: TRBV7-2; cdr3_aa: CASSRPELYEQYF; cdr3_nt: TGTGCCAGCAGCCGCCCCGAACTTTACGAGCAGTACTTC
d_call: NA; clone_size: few; j_call: TRBJ2-1; v_call: TRBV27; cdr3_aa: CASSSNPLGGVGEQFF; cdr3_nt: TGTGCCAGCTCGTCCAACCCTCTGGGGGGTGTCGGTGAGCAGTTCTTC
d_call: NA; clone_size: NA; j_call: TRBJ1-5; v_call: TRBV2; cdr3_aa: CASSRGLLNQPQHF; cdr3_nt: TGTGCCAGCTCCCGGGGACTCCTAAATCAGCCCCAGCATTTT
d_call: NA; clone_size: NA; j_call: TRBJ1-1; v_call: TRBV2; cdr3_aa: CASSNSRVLNTEAFF; cdr3_nt: TGTGCCAGCAGTAACTCCAGGGTCCTAAACACTGAAGCTTTCTTT
d_call: NA; clone_size: NA; j_call: TRBJ1-3; v_call: TRBV9; cdr3_aa: CASSKFLGPAGNTIYF; cdr3_nt: TGTGCCAGCAGCAAATTCTTGGGGCCTGCTGGAAACACCATATATTTT
d_call: TRBD2; clone_size: NA; j_call: TRBJ2-7; v_call: TRBV6-5; cdr3_aa: CASTALRGVGEQYF; cdr3_nt: TGTGCCAGCACTGCCTTACGGGGGGTAGGGGAGCAGTACTTC
d_call: NA; clone_size: NA; j_call: TRBJ1-1; v_call: TRBV5-5; cdr3_aa: CASSLTVNTEAFF; cdr3_nt: TGTGCCAGCAGCTTGACGGTCAACACTGAAGCTTTCTTT